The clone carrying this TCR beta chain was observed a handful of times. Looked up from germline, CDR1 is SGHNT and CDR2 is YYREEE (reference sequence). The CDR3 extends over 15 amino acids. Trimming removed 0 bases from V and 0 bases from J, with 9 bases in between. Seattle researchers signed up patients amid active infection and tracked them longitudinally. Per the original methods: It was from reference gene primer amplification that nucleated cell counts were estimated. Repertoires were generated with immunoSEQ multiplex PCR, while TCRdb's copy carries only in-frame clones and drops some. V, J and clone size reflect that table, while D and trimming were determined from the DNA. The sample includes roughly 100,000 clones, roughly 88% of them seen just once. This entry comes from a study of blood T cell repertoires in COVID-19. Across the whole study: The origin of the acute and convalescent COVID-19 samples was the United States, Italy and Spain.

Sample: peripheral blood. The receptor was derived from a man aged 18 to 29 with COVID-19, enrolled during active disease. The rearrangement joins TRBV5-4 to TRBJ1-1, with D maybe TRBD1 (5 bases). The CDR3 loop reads CASSLESGLNTEAFF. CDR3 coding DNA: TGTGCCAGCAGCTTGGAATCAGGGTTGAACACTGAAGCTTTCTTT.